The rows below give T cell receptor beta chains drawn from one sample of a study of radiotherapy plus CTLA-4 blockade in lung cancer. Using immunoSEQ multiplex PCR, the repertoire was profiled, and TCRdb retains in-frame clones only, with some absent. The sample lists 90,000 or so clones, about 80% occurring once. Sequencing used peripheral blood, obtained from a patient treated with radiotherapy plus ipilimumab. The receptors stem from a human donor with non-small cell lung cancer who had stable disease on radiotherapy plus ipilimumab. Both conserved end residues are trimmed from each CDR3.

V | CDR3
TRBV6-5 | ASSSTGQGLYEQY
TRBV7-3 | ASSLTSSGRYNEQF
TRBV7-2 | ASSRTGLINQPQH
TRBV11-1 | ASTQQGYEQL
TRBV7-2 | ASSLTTTALSGNTIY
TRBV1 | TSSQRAARGTEAF
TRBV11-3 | ASSLGLNQPQH
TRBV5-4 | ASSPETGHNYGYT
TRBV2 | ASSGLSNEQF
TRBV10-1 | ASSEAGTSGGKETQY
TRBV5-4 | ASSRAGTGYNSPLH
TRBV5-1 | ASSPDMGGSYEQY
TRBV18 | ASSPGQKEAF
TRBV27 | ASRTRTFPYEQY
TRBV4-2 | ASSQGGWNEQF
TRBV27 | ASSLSVATNEKLF
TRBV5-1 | ASSLAGQGAGNTIY
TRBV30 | AWSPRRIAGHRNEQF
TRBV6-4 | ASTPGVSGANVLT
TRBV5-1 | ASSKGLANTGELF
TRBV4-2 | ASSHPGGSGEQY
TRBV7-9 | ASSAGQGGKKY
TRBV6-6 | AIQDGFLNSPLH
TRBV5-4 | ASSPLTGNSPLH
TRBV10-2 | ASTDSATNEKLF
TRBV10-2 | ASYDRANTGELF
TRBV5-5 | ASIRRTLSTDTQY
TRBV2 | ASSEAREIGEVEAF
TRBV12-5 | ASALAGGLNEQF
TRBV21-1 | ASSGLEQY
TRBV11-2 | ASSSSWRGGNYGYT
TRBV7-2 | ASSLVQRGPF
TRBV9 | ASSVEASGRREQY
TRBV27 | ASSPRENTGELF
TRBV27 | ASRGVSGYT
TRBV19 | ASSISRGNEQF
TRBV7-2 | ASSFRGTNNEQF
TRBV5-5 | ASTSRGGYFPLH
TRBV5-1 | ASSFSGARGYT
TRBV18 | ASSPPGLTRSFGEQY